The 22 T cell receptor beta chains below come from one sample, sequenced in a study of cytotoxic CD8 clonotypes in ibrutinib-treated CLL. Profiling relied on immunoSEQ multiplex PCR, and the TCRdb table lists in-frame clones only, not all of them. This table holds tens of thousands of clones, 55% to 80% found once. The sample here was PBMCs, taken after 12 months of ibrutinib treatment. These receptors were obtained from a human donor with chronic lymphocytic leukemia.

The chain carries TRBV5-4 and TRBJ2-7; 7 bases are shared with TRBD1. Germline V gene data show CDR1 as SGHNT and CDR2 as YYREEE (reference sequence). V was clipped by 0 bases and J by 2 bases; unmatched bases: 5. This CDR3 is built from 15 residues. The DNA for the CDR3 is TGTGCCAGCAGCTTGGACAGGGGTCGAACCTACGAGCAGTACTTC. Protein: CASSLDRGRTYEQYF.

The J gene is TRBJ2-5, the V gene TRBV6-6; D possibly corresponds to TRBD1 (6 bases). The CDR3 sequence is 13 residues long. V dropped 7 bases and J dropped 5 bases, with 14 bases sitting between them. CDR1 is MNHNY, CDR2 SVGAGI, per germline (reference sequence). The CDR3 loop is CASKIQGYETQYF. The CDR3 DNA follows: TGTGCCAGCAAGATACAGGGCTATGAGACCCAGTACTTC.

This clone was counted only a few times. The chain recombines TRBV9 with TRBJ1-4; D gene uncertain. The ends were cut back, 0 bases at V and 0 bases at J, with 15 bases in the middle. CDR1 is SGDLS, CDR2 YYNGEE, per germline. CDR3 length equals 18 residues. CDR3 region: CASSVGLWKSATNEKLFF. As DNA, the CDR3 is TGTGCCAGCAGCGTAGGCCTATGGAAGAGTGCAACTAATGAAAAACTGTTTTTT.

This clone was observed a handful of times. The chain couples TRBV2 to TRBJ1-1, with unresolved D. Germline CDR1 reads SNHLY; CDR2 reads FYNNEI. V lost 8 bases, J lost 1 base, and 11 bases lay in between. The CDR3 runs 13 residues. The chain's CDR3 is CASAGVKNTEAFF. DNA for the CDR3: TGTGCCAGCGCCGGGGTTAAGAACACTGAAGCTTTCTTT.

The chain carries TRBV15 and TRBJ1-5; D possibly corresponds to TRBD1 (5 bases). The CDR3 length is 18 residues. V lost 0 bases, J lost 1 base, and 16 bases lay in between. Germline CDR1 is LNHNV and CDR2 is YYDKDF (reference sequence). This chain's CDR3 is CATSRDRWAGRSNQPQHF. The CDR3 DNA follows: TGTGCCACCAGCAGAGATCGTTGGGCAGGGAGGAGCAATCAGCCCCAGCATTTT.

The V and J genes are TRBV7-9 and TRBJ2-2; D remains ambiguous. Between the trimmed V and J ends, which lost 5 bases and 0 bases, there was a span of 10 bases. This CDR3 comprises 15 residues. Germline CDR1 and CDR2: SEHNR and FQNEAQ (reference sequence). The DNA for the CDR3 is TGTGCCAGCAGCACATACCTCACGAACACCGGGGAGCTGTTTTTT. This gives the protein CASSTYLTNTGELFF. The full variable domain, its missing parts supplied by reference TRBV7-9 and TRBJ2-2, is DTGVSQNPRHKITKRGQNVTFRCDPISEHNRLYWYRQTLGQGPEFLTYFQNEAQLEKSRLLSDRFSAERPKGSFSTLEIQRTEQGDSAMYLCASSTYLTNTGELFFGEGSRLTVL.

V is TRBV5-1 and J is TRBJ1-1, with D tentatively TRBD1 (5 bases). The CDR3 is 15 amino acids. The germline gives CDR1 SGHRS, CDR2 YFSETQ. Between the trimmed V and J ends, which lost 4 bases and 1 base, there was a span of 14 bases. Here the CDR3 DNA reads TGCGCCAGCAGCCCCCCTAGGGGAGAGAACACTGAAGCTTTCTTT. Translation gives CASSPPRGENTEAFF.

This chain connects TRBV27 to TRBJ2-1; TRBD1 might be the D (6 bases). V gave up 3 bases and J gave up 5 bases, with 11 bases separating them. The CDR3 is 14 amino acids. The germline CDR1 and CDR2 sequences are MNHEY and SMNVEV (reference sequence). The CDR3 spells CASSFPGQNNEQFF. The CDR3 nucleotides are TGTGCCAGCAGTTTTCCCGGACAGAACAATGAGCAGTTCTTC.

Judged by abundance, this clone is medium-sized. The V call is TRBV5-5, the J call TRBJ2-1; D gene uncertain. Germline V gene data show CDR1 as SGHKS and CDR2 as YYEKEE (reference sequence). This CDR3 comprises 16 residues. Trimming took 1 base from V and 7 from J, leaving 18 bases between them. Here the CDR3 DNA reads TGTGCCAGCAGCTTGCGGACCAGCCTTTGGCGGAATGAGCAGTTCTTC. This translates into CASSLRTSLWRNEQFF.

This clone was found a few times. The J gene is TRBJ1-2, the V gene TRBV29-1; 7 bases align to TRBD1. CDR3 length: 12 residues. V was pared by 7 bases and J by 3 bases, with 5 bases of the junction left unmatched. Germline V CDR1 and CDR2: SQVTM, ANQGSEA. The CDR3 spells CSAEDRDYGYTF. In nucleotides, the CDR3 is TGCAGCGCAGAAGACAGGGACTATGGCTACACCTTC.

The chain couples TRBV6-5 to TRBJ2-7, with TRBD2 matching over 8 bases. V lost 0 bases and J lost 2; bases outside the gene matches: 3. CDR1 MNHEY and CDR2 SVGAGI come from the germline V gene. CDR3 size: 15 residues. Written as DNA, the CDR3 is TGTGCCAGCAGTTACTCGGGGACTAGTACCTACGAGCAGTACTTC. This sequence encodes CASSYSGTSTYEQYF.

This chain connects TRBV29-1 to TRBJ1-5; TRBD1 matches 8 bases. The germline V gene has CDR1 SQVTM and CDR2 ANQGSEA. The CDR3 runs to 16 residues. V lost 7 bases and J lost 2; bases outside the gene matches: 13. The CDR3 here is CSAVLTGEGGNQPQHF. The CDR3 DNA reads as TGCAGCGCCGTTCTGACAGGGGAGGGGGGCAATCAGCCCCAGCATTTT.

V gene TRBV6-6 combines with J gene TRBJ1-2, with D tentatively TRBD1 (6 bases). V was clipped by 2 bases and J by 3 bases, with 16 bases between them. This CDR3 comprises 16 residues. Germline V gene sequence: CDR1 MNHNY, CDR2 SVGAGI (reference sequence). In DNA form, the CDR3 reads TGTGCCAGCAGTTACGGGGGCGCTAATTATTACTATGGCTACACCTTC. This gives the protein CASSYGGANYYYGYTF.

This clone was counted a few times. The V and J genes are TRBV4-1 and TRBJ1-1; TRBD1 aligns across 7 bases. V shed 4 bases and J 4 bases; nucleotides not matched to a gene: 3. Looked up from germline, CDR1 is MGHRA and CDR2 is YSYEKL. The CDR3 has 13 residues. The chain's CDR3 is CASSRGGSTEAFF. In DNA, the CDR3 is TGCGCCAGCAGCCGAGGGGGCAGCACTGAAGCTTTCTTT.

The chain carries TRBV7-9 and TRBJ1-1; the D is unclear. The CDR3 extends over 13 amino acids. The V end was cut by 5 bases, the J end by 0 bases, with 7 bases between. CDR1 SEHNR and CDR2 FQNEAQ come from the germline V gene (reference sequence). CDR3 nucleotide sequence: TGTGCCAGCAGCCTAGACATGAACACTGAAGCTTTCTTT. It translates to CASSLDMNTEAFF.

The chain recombines TRBV18 with TRBJ2-7; D assignment may be TRBD1 or TRBD2 (6 bases each). Per the germline V gene, CDR1 is KGHSH and CDR2 is LQKENI. V dropped 2 bases and J dropped 0 bases, with 14 bases sitting between them. This CDR3 has 16 residues. In nucleotides, the CDR3 is TGTGCCAGCTCACCAGGGAGGTTGACAGGCTCCTACGAGCAGTACTTC. Protein product: CASSPGRLTGSYEQYF.

This clone was counted a few times. The chain has TRBV27 and TRBJ1-2, with 9 bases matching TRBD1. Germline CDR1 reads MNHEY; CDR2 reads SMNVEV (reference sequence). The CDR3 loop spans 16 amino acids. V dropped 6 bases and J dropped 1; count of bases not matched to a gene: 9. This CDR3 reads CASSLGQGVGNYGYTF. In nucleotides, the CDR3 is TGTGCCAGCAGCCTGGGACAGGGAGTTGGTAACTATGGCTACACCTTC.

This chain links TRBV19 with TRBJ2-7, with 8 bases lining up with TRBD1. Trimming at V came to 3 bases and at J to 7 bases, leaving 8 bases not matched to a gene. CDR1 is LNHDA, CDR2 SQIVND, per germline (reference sequence). The CDR3 has 14 residues. The CDR3 coding sequence is TGTGCCAGTAGTATCGGGGGACAGGTGGTGGAGCAGTACTTC. This translates into CASSIGGQVVEQYF.

The chain couples TRBV5-1 to TRBJ2-5, with 11 bases lining up with TRBD2. Germline CDR1 SGHRS, CDR2 YFSETQ. CDR3 length equals 15 residues. The V gene end was trimmed by 3 bases and the J gene end by 5 bases; junction bases not matched to a gene: 6. CDR3 nucleotide sequence: TGCGCCAGCAGCTCCCTAGCGGGGGGAGGGGAGACCCAGTACTTC. This codes for CASSSLAGGGETQYF.

The V gene is TRBV2, the J gene TRBJ1-1; D is ambiguous. The V gene lost 2 bases and the J gene lost 1 base, with 11 bases spanning the gap. The germline V gene has CDR1 SNHLY and CDR2 FYNNEI. The CDR3 covers 15 residues. CDR3 nucleotide sequence: TGTGCCAGCAGTGAAATCGGCTGGGAGAACACTGAAGCTTTCTTT. It yields the protein CASSEIGWENTEAFF.

The J gene is TRBJ1-1, the V gene TRBV18, with D tentatively TRBD1 (5 bases). The CDR3 has 14 residues. The V and J ends lost 0 bases and 1 base respectively, with 6 bases between them. Looked up from germline, CDR1 is KGHSH and CDR2 is LQKENI. The DNA for the CDR3 is TGTGCCAGCTCACCACCGGGGACGAACACTGAAGCTTTCTTT. Translation: CASSPPGTNTEAFF.

The chain is built from TRBV9 and TRBJ2-5; D may be TRBD2 (6 bases). This CDR3 spans 15 amino acids. In germline, CDR1 is SGDLS, CDR2 YYNGEE. Between the trimmed V and J ends, which lost 0 bases and 3 bases, there was a span of 12 bases. DNA of the CDR3: TGTGCCAGCAGCGTAGCCCTGGGGGAGGAAGAGACCCAGTACTTC. This codes for CASSVALGEEETQYF.